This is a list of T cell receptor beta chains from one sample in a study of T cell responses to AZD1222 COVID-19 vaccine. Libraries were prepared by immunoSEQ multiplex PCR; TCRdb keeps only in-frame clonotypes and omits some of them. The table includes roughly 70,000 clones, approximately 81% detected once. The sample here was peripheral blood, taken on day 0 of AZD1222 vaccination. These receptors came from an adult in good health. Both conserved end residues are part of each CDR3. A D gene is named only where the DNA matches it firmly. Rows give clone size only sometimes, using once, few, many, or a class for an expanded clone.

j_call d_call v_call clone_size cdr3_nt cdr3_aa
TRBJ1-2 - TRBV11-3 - TGTGCCAGCAGCCCAGGACAAGGAAATAACTATGGCTACACCTTC CASSPGQGNNYGYTF
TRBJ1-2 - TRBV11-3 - TGTGCCAGCAGCAAAGGGCAGAACTATGGCTACACCTTC CASSKGQNYGYTF
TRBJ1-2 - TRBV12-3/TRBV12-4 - TGTGCCAGCAGACCTACAGGTGACTATGGCCACACCTTC CASRPTGDYGHTF
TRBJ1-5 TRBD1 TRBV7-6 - TGTGCCAGCAGCTTAGGATCAGGGGGAGCCCAGCATTTT CASSLGSGGAQHF
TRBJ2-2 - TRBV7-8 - TGTGCCAGCAGCTTAGCTCGGTCGGTCAGACCTACCGGGGAGCTGTTTTTT CASSLARSVRPTGELFF
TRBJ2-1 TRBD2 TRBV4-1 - TGCGCCAGCAGCCAACTAGCGGGATTCGAGTCCTACAATGAGCAGTTCTTC CASSQLAGFESYNEQFF
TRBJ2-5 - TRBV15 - TGTGCCACCAGCAGAGATGGGACAGCGGGCGGTGTGGTGACCCAGTACTTC CATSRDGTAGGVVTQYF
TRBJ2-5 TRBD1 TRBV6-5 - TGTGCCAGCAGCGCCGGGACAGGGAGAAGCGAGACCCAGTACTTC CASSAGTGRSETQYF
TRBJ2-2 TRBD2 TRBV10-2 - TGCGCCAGCAGTCTACTAGCGGGCACCGGGGAGCTGTTTTTT CASSLLAGTGELFF
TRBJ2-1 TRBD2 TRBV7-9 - TGTGCCAGCAGCACCGGGACTAGCGGGATTGGTGAGCAGTTCTTC CASSTGTSGIGEQFF
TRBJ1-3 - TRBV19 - TGTGCCAGTGGGGGCTCTGGAAACACCATATATTTT CASGGSGNTIYF
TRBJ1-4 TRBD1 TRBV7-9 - TGTGCCAGCAGCCGGGACAGGGGGATTAATGAAAAACTGTTTTTT CASSRDRGINEKLFF
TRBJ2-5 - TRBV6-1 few TGTGCCAGCAGCCTACGGAGCGGCCTCCAAGAGACCCAGTACTTC CASSLRSGLQETQYF
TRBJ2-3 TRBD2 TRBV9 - TGTGCCAGCAGCGTAGATGGCGGGGGGGCAGATACGCAGTATTTT CASSVDGGGADTQYF
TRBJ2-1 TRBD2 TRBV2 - TGTGCCAGCAGTGACAGTGGGGGGGCCTACAATGAGCAGTTCTTC CASSDSGGAYNEQFF
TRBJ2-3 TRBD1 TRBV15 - TGTGCCACCAGCAGGGGACAGGGGGCCCAAGATACGCAGTATTTT CATSRGQGAQDTQYF
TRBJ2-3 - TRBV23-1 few TGCGCCAGCAGTCAACTCTGGGCAGGGAATGGTGGCGTGGATACGCAGTATTTT CASSQLWAGNGGVDTQYF
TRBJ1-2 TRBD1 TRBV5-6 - TGTGCCAGCAGCCCCCCAAGGGGGCTGGACTATGGCTACACCTTC CASSPPRGLDYGYTF
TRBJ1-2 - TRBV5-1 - TGCGCCAGCAGCTTTGACGGACTCTCCGGCTATGGCTACACCTTC CASSFDGLSGYGYTF
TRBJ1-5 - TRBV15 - TGTGCCACCAGCAGAGAAGGGGCAGGGTTCAATCAGCCCCAGCATTTT CATSREGAGFNQPQHF
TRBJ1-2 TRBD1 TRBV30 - TGTGCCTGGAGACCCGGACAGGGGAGGGGCTATGGCTACACCTTC CAWRPGQGRGYGYTF
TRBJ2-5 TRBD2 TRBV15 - TGTGCCACCAGCCCCGGACTAGCGGTTAACCAAGAGACCCAGTACTTC CATSPGLAVNQETQYF
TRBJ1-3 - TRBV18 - TGTGCCAGCTCACCACCCATCGGGGCTGGAAACACCATATATTTT CASSPPIGAGNTIYF
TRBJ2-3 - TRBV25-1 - TGTGCCAGTGCGCAGGGGGATACGCAGTATTTT CASAQGDTQYF
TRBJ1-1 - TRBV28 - TGTGCCACGAAGTCGGCTTTCTTT CATKSAFF
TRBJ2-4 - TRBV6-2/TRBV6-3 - TGTGCCAGCAGCCCCAAAACCCTAGCGAGTGGGCTGGGAAACATTCAGTACTTC CASSPKTLASGLGNIQYF
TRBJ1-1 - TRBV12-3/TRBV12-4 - TGTGCCACCCGTGGAGGTCTCACTGAAGCTTTCTTT CATRGGLTEAFF